This T cell receptor (beta chain) was profiled in a study of T cell repertoires in cytomegalovirus infection. From germline, CDR1 is MNHEY and CDR2 SVGEGT. V was trimmed by 0 bases and J by 0 bases, leaving 9 bases between them. CDR3 length equals 16 residues. Each CDR3 protein gets one entry after TCRdb re-called the reads with MiXCR. This repertoire shows 200,000 to 250,000 distinct CDR3 sequences, 20% to 25% found once; its top ten account for 18%. This TCR came from a human donor in good health (CMV status not recorded). Some clones in this sample may be carry-over from other donors' samples. Sequenced material: CD8+ T cells from PBMCs. The rearrangement links TRBV6-2 or TRBV6-3 to TRBJ1-3, with D possibly being TRBD1 (6 bases). This chain's CDR3 is CASSYSQGRSGNTIYF. The DNA of the CDR3 is TGTGCCAGCAGTTACTCACAGGGCCGCTCTGGAAACACCATATATTTT.